Included here is one T cell receptor (beta chain) sequence, with context. Its target is unknown. The source of the sample is a study of T cell responses to AZD1222 COVID-19 vaccine. TCRdb keeps only in-frame clones here, not all; method: immunoSEQ multiplex PCR. The table shows 84,000 or so clones, with 70% to 90% occurring only once. Losses at the gene ends were 3 bases for V and 4 bases for J; bases not matched to a gene: 1. The germline gives CDR1 LGHDT, CDR2 YNNKEL (reference sequence). The CDR3 is made up of 14 amino acids. Regarding the study as a whole: At study baseline, merely about 6 AZD1222 recipients were seropositive.

This sample comprised peripheral blood, obtained on day 0 of AZD1222 vaccination. This clonotype originated in an adult in good health. The chain couples TRBV3-1 (or the pseudogene TRBV3-2) to TRBJ1-1; TRBD1 matches at 11 bases. The CDR3 is CASSHGTGGTEAFF. The DNA of the CDR3 is TGTGCCAGCAGCCACGGGACAGGGGGCACTGAAGCTTTCTTT.